This passage covers 7 T cell receptor beta chains from one sample sequenced in a study of early T cells in non-severe SARS-CoV-2 infection. Each CDR3 protein gets one entry after TCRdb re-called the 5' RACE reads with MiXCR. The sample holds approximately 60,000 distinct CDR3 sequences; over 9.5% are singletons and the top ten take 2.5% to 3%. Sequencing was performed on whole blood. The receptor set was obtained from an adult who was a healthcare worker with PCR-confirmed SARS-CoV-2 infection or an uninfected control (not recorded which).

This clonotype was recorded at least ten times. V usage is TRBV20-1 and J usage is TRBJ2-7; D unresolved. The CDR3 runs to 12 residues. Germline CDR1 reads DFQATT; CDR2 reads SNEGSKA (reference sequence). Trimming cost V 3 bases and J 3 bases, with 9 bases left between them. The CDR3 region has the DNA TGCAGTGCTAGTGGTCAGTTCTACGAGCAGTACTTC. It translates to CSASGQFYEQYF.

This clonotype was picked up many times. This chain joins TRBV2 and TRBJ2-2, with 8 bases identical to TRBD1. CDR3 length equals 20 residues. V dropped 2 bases and J dropped 5; count of bases not matched to a gene: 19. Germline V gene sequence: CDR1 SNHLY, CDR2 FYNNEI. The CDR3 sequence: CASSEPPYDRGQGRTGELFF. The CDR3 DNA sequence: TGTGCCAGCAGTGAACCGCCATATGACCGAGGACAGGGTAGAACCGGGGAGCTGTTTTTT.

Many counts were recorded for this clonotype. The chain is built from TRBV29-1 and TRBJ2-1; 8 bases are a match to TRBD2. V gave up 7 bases and J gave up 4 bases; unmatched junction bases: 3. Germline CDR1 and CDR2: SQVTM and ANQGSEA. The CDR3 totals 12 residues. The DNA of the CDR3 is TGCAGCGAAAGCGGGAGTTACAATGAGCAGTTCTTC. Translated, it gives CSESGSYNEQFF.

This clonotype occurred many times. J is TRBJ1-2 and V is TRBV25-1; D remains unclear. Trimming pared 3 bases from V and 4 bases from J, leaving 9 bases between. Germline loops: CDR1 MGHDK, CDR2 SYGVNS. This CDR3 has 13 amino acids. This CDR3 is CASSDPQRYGYTF. The CDR3 coding sequence is TGTGCCAGCAGTGATCCCCAGCGCTATGGCTACACCTTC.

This chain connects TRBV3-1 to TRBJ2-7; TRBD1 matches 7 bases. After removal of 0 bases from V and 6 bases from J, the junction contained 5 bases not matched to a gene. The V gene's germline CDR1 is LGHDT and CDR2 YNNKEL (reference sequence). The CDR3 length is 14 residues. The CDR3 DNA reads TGTGCCAGCAGCCAAGATCGAAACAGGGGCGAGCAGTACTTC. This encodes CASSQDRNRGEQYF.

This clonotype was counted at least ten times. J is TRBJ2-5 and V is TRBV14; the D is unclear. CDR1 and CDR2 from the germline V gene are SGHDN and FVKESK. This CDR3 is 11 amino acids long. The V end was cut by 4 bases, the J end by 4 bases, with 4 bases between. The DNA for the CDR3 is TGTGCCAGCAGCCGATCAGAGACCCAGTACTTC. Protein: CASSRSETQYF. Variable domain in full (rest from reference TRBV14 and TRBJ2-5): EAGVTQFPSHSVIEKGQTVTLRCDPISGHDNLYWYRRVMGKEIKFLLHFVKESKQDESGMPNNRFLAERTGGTYSTLKVQPAELEDSGVYFCASSRSETQYFGPGTRLLVL.

In its sample, this clonotype was seen many times. The chain joins TRBV11-2 to TRBJ2-5; D is ambiguous. This CDR3 is 13 amino acids long. Germline V gene data show CDR1 as SGHAT and CDR2 as FQNNGV. Trimming took 5 bases from V and 2 from J, leaving 9 bases between them. CDR3 sequence (DNA): TGTGCCAGCAGCCCCGGGCTTCAAGAGACCCAGTACTTC. Its protein is CASSPGLQETQYF.